This is a list of T cell receptor beta chains from one sample in a study of blood T cell repertoires in COVID-19. Measured with immunoSEQ multiplex PCR; TCRdb has only the in-frame clones, and not every one. The sample has 200,000 to 250,000 clones, approximately 78% seen once. Material: peripheral blood. The receptors derive from a woman under 30 with acute or convalescent COVID-19. Both conserved end residues are part of each CDR3. Fields, in order: J gene, D gene, CDR3 length, V gene, CDR3 protein. The D gene is left open where the match is weak.

j_gene: TRBJ2-5
d_gene: NA
len: 13
v_gene: TRBV6-1
CDR3aa: CASSDGTKETQYF

j_gene: TRBJ2-7
d_gene: TRBD2
len: 14
v_gene: TRBV6-5
CDR3aa: CASSPERAGIEQYF

j_gene: TRBJ1-1
d_gene: NA
len: 14
v_gene: TRBV18
CDR3aa: CASSPLDMNTEAFF

j_gene: TRBJ2-3
d_gene: NA
len: 13
v_gene: TRBV2
CDR3aa: CASITQGQDTQYF

j_gene: TRBJ1-6
d_gene: TRBD1
len: 14
v_gene: TRBV6-6
CDR3aa: CASSPGTGDSPLHF

j_gene: TRBJ1-2
d_gene: TRBD1
len: 15
v_gene: TRBV19
CDR3aa: CASSPSGTGTYGYTF

j_gene: TRBJ2-3
d_gene: NA
len: 16
v_gene: TRBV7-2
CDR3aa: CASSLVVWASTDTQYF

j_gene: TRBJ2-7
d_gene: TRBD1
len: 13
v_gene: TRBV10-3
CDR3aa: CAISGDRVREQYF

j_gene: TRBJ2-7
d_gene: TRBD1
len: 15
v_gene: TRBV7-8
CDR3aa: CASSLDWTGWYEQYF

j_gene: TRBJ2-3
d_gene: TRBD2
len: 16
v_gene: TRBV25-1
CDR3aa: CASSARTSGPPDTQYF

j_gene: TRBJ1-4
d_gene: TRBD1
len: 14
v_gene: TRBV28
CDR3aa: CASSGTGLREKLFF

j_gene: TRBJ2-1
d_gene: TRBD1
len: 17
v_gene: TRBV19
CDR3aa: CASSGGDRGSPYNEQFF

j_gene: TRBJ2-1
d_gene: TRBD2
len: 14
v_gene: TRBV15
CDR3aa: CATTTSGRYNEQFF

j_gene: TRBJ2-5
d_gene: TRBD2
len: 15
v_gene: TRBV20-1
CDR3aa: CSASGAGGRQETQYF

j_gene: TRBJ1-2
d_gene: TRBD1
len: 13
v_gene: TRBV2
CDR3aa: CASNGQGDYGYTF

j_gene: TRBJ2-3
d_gene: TRBD1
len: 15
v_gene: TRBV10-3
CDR3aa: CAISESSTGVDTQYF

j_gene: TRBJ2-1
d_gene: TRBD2
len: 15
v_gene: TRBV15
CDR3aa: CATSSLLAGLNEQFF

j_gene: TRBJ2-7
d_gene: TRBD2
len: 20
v_gene: TRBV4-3
CDR3aa: CASSQNGQGTSGRATYEQYF

j_gene: TRBJ1-6
d_gene: NA
len: 20
v_gene: TRBV4-1
CDR3aa: CASSQVGGQPQSSYNSPLHF

j_gene: TRBJ2-1
d_gene: NA
len: 13
v_gene: TRBV15
CDR3aa: CATSRKGDNEQFF

j_gene: TRBJ2-5
d_gene: NA
len: 13
v_gene: TRBV5-4
CDR3aa: CASSSTGWETQYF

j_gene: TRBJ2-1
d_gene: TRBD2
len: 18
v_gene: TRBV7-3
CDR3aa: CASSLWASGLSSYNEQFF

j_gene: TRBJ1-6
d_gene: NA
len: 16
v_gene: TRBV12-2
CDR3aa: CARGRTGNIYNSPLHF

j_gene: TRBJ2-7
d_gene: NA
len: 15
v_gene: TRBV29-1
CDR3aa: CSVENDASETYEQYF

j_gene: TRBJ2-1
d_gene: TRBD2
len: 18
v_gene: TRBV27
CDR3aa: CASSSKPPGGGSYNEQFF

j_gene: TRBJ2-3
d_gene: TRBD2
len: 15
v_gene: TRBV7-7
CDR3aa: CASSPGTSLADTQYF

j_gene: TRBJ1-2
d_gene: NA
len: 15
v_gene: TRBV5-8
CDR3aa: CASSQFRTTNYGYTF

j_gene: TRBJ1-4
d_gene: TRBD1
len: 16
v_gene: TRBV7-6
CDR3aa: CASSLETGGGDEKLFF

j_gene: TRBJ2-1
d_gene: TRBD2
len: 13
v_gene: TRBV19
CDR3aa: CATRLAGGNEQFF

j_gene: TRBJ1-1
d_gene: NA
len: 15
v_gene: TRBV7-9
CDR3aa: CASSLARTANTEAFF

j_gene: TRBJ2-1
d_gene: NA
len: 12
v_gene: TRBV29-1
CDR3aa: CSARGSYNEQFF